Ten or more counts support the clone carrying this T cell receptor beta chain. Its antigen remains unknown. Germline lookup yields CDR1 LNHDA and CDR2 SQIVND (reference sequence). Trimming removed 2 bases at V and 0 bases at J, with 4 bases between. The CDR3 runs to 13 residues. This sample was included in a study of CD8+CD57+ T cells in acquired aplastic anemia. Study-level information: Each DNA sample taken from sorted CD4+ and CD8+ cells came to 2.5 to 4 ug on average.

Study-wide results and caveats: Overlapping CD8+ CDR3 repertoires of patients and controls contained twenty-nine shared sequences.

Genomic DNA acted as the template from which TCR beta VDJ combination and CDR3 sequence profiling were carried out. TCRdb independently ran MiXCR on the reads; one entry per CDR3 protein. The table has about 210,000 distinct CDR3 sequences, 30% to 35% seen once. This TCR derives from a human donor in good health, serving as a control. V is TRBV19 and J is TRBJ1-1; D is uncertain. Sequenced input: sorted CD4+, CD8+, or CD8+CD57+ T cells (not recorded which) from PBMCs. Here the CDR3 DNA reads TGTGCCAGTAGTATACTCGTGAACACTGAAGCTTTCTTT. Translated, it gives CASSILVNTEAFF.